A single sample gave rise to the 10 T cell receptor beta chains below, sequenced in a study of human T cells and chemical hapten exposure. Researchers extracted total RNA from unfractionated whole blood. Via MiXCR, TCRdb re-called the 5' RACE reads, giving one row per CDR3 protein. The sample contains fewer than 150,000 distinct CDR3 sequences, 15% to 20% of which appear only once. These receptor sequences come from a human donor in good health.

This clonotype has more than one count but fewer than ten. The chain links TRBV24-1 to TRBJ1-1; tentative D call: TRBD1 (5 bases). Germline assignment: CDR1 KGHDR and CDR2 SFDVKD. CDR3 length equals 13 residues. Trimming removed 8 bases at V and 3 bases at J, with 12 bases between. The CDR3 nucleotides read TGTGCCACCATGGGTGCGGGGCACACTGAAGCTTTCTTT. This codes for CATMGAGHTEAFF.

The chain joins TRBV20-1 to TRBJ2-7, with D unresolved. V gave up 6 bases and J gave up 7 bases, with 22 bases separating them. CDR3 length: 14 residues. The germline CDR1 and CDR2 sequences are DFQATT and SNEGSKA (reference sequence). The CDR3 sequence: CSAAGPPRPREQYF. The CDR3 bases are TGCAGTGCGGCTGGACCTCCGAGACCCCGGGAGCAGTACTTC.

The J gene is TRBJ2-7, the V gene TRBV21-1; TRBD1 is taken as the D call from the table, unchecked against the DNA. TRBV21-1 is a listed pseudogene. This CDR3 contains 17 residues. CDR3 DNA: TGTGCCAGCAGCAAAGCGCTGGACAGCGAGCTCCCCTACGAGCAGTACTTC. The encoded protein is CASSKALDSELPYEQYF.

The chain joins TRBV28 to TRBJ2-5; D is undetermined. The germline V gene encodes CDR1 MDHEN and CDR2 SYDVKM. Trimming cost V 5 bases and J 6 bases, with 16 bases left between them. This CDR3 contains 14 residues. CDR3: CASSQLDLEKTQYF. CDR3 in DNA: TGTGCCAGCAGTCAACTCGACCTAGAGAAGACCCAGTACTTC.

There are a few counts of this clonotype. The CDR3 loop is CASSRDGEGNQPQHF. As DNA, the CDR3 is TGTGCCAGCAGCAGGGACGGCGAGGGCAATCAGCCCCAGCATTTT. The gene calls are TRBV11-2 and TRBJ1-5; a weak D match, TRBD1 (5 bases). Germline CDR1 reads SGHAT; CDR2 reads FQNNGV. V lost 5 bases and J lost 2, with 13 bases in between. The CDR3 has 15 amino acids.

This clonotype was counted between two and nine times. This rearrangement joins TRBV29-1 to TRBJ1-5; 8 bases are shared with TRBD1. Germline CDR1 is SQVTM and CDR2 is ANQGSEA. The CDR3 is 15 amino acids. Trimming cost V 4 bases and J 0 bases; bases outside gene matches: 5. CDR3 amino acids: CSVATGAISNQPQHF. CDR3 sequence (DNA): TGCAGCGTTGCGACAGGGGCCATTAGCAATCAGCCCCAGCATTTT.

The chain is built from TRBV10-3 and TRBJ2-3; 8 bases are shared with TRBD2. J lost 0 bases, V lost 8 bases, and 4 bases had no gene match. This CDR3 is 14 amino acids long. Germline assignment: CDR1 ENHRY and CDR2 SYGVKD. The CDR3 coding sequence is TGTGCCATCGGAGCGGGGGCTAGCACAGATACGCAGTATTTT. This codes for CAIGAGASTDTQYF.

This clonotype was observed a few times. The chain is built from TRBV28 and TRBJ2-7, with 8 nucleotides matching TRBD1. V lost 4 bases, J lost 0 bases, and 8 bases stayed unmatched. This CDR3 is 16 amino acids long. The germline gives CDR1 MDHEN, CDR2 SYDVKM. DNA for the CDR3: TGTGCCAGCAGTTCCCCCGGGACAGGTCTCTCCTACGAGCAGTACTTC. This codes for CASSSPGTGLSYEQYF.

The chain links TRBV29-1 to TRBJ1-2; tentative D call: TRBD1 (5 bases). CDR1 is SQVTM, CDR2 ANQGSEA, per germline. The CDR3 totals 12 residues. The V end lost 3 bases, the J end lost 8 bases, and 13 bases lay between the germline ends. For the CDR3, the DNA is TGCAGCGTTGATTGGGGGGTACGAGGCTACACCTTC. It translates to CSVDWGVRGYTF.

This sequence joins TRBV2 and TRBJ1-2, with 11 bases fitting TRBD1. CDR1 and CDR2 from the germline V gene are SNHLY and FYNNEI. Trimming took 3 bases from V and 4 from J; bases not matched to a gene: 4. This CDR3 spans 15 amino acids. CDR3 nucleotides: TGTGCCAGCAGTGAGGACAGGGGGCGCGTCTATGGCTACACCTTC. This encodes CASSEDRGRVYGYTF.